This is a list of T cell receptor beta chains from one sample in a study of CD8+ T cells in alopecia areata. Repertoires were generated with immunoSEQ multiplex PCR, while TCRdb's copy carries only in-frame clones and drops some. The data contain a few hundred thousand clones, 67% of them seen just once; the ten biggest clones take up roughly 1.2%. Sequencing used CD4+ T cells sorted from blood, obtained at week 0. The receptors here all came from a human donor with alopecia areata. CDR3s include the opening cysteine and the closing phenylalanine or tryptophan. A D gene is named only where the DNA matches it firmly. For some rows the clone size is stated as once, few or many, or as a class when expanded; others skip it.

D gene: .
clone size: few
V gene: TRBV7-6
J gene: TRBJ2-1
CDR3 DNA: TGTGCCAGCAGCCTAGTGGGATACAATGAGCAGTTCTTC
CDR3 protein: CASSLVGYNEQFF

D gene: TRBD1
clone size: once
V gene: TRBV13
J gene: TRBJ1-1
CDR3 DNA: TGTGCCAGCAGCTCCCTGACAGGGATTGCTTTCTTT
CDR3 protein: CASSSLTGIAFF

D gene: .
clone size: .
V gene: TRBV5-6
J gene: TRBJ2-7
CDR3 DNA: TGTGCCAGCAGCTTGGGGGTCAGCTCCTACGAGCAGTACTTC
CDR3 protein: CASSLGVSSYEQYF

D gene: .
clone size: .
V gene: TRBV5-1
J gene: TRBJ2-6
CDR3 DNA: TGCGCCAGCTTGGACAGCTCTGGGGCCAACGTCCTGACTTTC
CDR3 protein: CASLDSSGANVLTF

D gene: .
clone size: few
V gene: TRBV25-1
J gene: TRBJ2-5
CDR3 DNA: TGTGCCAGCAGATCTACTGTGCGACTAGTGAGAGAGACCCAGTACTTC
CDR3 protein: CASRSTVRLVRETQYF

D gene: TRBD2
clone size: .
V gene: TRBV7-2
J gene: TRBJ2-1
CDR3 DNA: TGTGCCAGCAGCTTTAGCGGGGGGGCCTACAATGAGCAGTTCTTC
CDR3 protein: CASSFSGGAYNEQFF

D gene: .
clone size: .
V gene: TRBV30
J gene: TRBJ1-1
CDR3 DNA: TGTGCCTGGAGTCCCGCGGGGACCTTCACTGAAGCTTTCTTT
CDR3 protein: CAWSPAGTFTEAFF

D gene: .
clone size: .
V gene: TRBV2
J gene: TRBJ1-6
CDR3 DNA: TGTGCCAGCAGCCGCGGGCAGGGCGGTAATTCACCCCTCCACTTT
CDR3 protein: CASSRGQGGNSPLHF

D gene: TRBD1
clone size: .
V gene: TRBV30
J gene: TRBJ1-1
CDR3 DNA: TGTGCCTGGCACAGGGGACCAATGAACACTGAAGCTTTCTTT
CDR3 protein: CAWHRGPMNTEAFF

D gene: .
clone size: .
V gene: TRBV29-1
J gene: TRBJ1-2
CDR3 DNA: TGCAGCGTTGGGGACGGCTACACCTTC
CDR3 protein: CSVGDGYTF

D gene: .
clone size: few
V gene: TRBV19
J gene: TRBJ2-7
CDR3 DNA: TGTGCCAGTAGACCCCGGGACAAAAAAAGCGGCGAGCAGTACTTC
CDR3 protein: CASRPRDKKSGEQYF

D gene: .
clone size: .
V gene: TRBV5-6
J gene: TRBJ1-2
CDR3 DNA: TGTGCCAGCACCCCGGACGGCGACGTCTATGGCTACACCTTC
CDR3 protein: CASTPDGDVYGYTF

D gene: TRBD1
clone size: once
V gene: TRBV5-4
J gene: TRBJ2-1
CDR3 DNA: TGTGCCAGCAGCTCCGGGACAGAGGGTCTCAATGAGCAGTTCTTC
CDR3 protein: CASSSGTEGLNEQFF

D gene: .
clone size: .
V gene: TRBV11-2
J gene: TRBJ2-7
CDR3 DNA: TGTGCCAGCAGCAACCTCGCCTCTTACGAGCAGTACTTC
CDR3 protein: CASSNLASYEQYF

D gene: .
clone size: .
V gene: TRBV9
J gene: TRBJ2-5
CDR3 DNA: TGTGCCAGCAGCGTAAGCAGCGAAGAGACCCAGTACTTC
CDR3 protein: CASSVSSEETQYF

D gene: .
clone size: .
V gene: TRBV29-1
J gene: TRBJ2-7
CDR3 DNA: TGCAGCGAAGGACGGGTCACCTACGAGCAGTACTTC
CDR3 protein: CSEGRVTYEQYF

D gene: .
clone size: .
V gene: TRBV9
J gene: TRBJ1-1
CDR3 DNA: TGTGCCAGCAGCGCAGGCGGGGACGGCGAAGCTTTCTTT
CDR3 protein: CASSAGGDGEAFF

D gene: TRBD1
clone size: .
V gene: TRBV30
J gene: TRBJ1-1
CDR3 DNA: TGTGCCTGGGAGCCGCTGGGACAGGGGCAGGATAGGAACACTGAAGCTTTCTTT
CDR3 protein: CAWEPLGQGQDRNTEAFF

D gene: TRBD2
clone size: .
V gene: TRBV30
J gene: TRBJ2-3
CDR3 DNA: TGTGCCTGGAGGCCGCTAGCGGGGGTAGCAGATACGCAGTATTTT
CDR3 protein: CAWRPLAGVADTQYF

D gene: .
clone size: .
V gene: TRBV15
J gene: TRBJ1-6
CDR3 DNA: TGTGCCACCAGCAACAGCAATAATTCACCCCTCCACTTT
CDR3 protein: CATSNSNNSPLHF

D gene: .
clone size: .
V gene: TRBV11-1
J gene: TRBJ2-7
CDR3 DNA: TGTGCCAGCAGCCACGACTCCAGGGGCCGCGGCTACGAGCAGTACTTC
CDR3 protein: CASSHDSRGRGYEQYF

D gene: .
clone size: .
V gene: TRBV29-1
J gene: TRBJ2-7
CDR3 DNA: TGCAGCGTTGGGGGACCATCCTACGAGCAGTACTTC
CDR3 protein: CSVGGPSYEQYF

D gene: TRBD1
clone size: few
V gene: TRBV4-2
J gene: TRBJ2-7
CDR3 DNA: TGTGCCAGCAGCCAAGACAGGGGGCCCAGCGAGCAGTACTTC
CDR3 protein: CASSQDRGPSEQYF

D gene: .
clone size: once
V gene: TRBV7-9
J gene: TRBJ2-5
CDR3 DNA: TGTGCCAGCAGCTTCTCCGAGACCCAGTACTTC
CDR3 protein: CASSFSETQYF

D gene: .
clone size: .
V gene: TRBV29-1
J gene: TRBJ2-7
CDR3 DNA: TGCAGCGTTGCTGAGGACAGAACTTTCTACGAGCAGTACTTC
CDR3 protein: CSVAEDRTFYEQYF

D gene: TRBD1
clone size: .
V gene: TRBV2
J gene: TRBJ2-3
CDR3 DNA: TGTGCCAGCAGCCAAGACAGGGCAGATACGCAGTATTTT
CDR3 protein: CASSQDRADTQYF

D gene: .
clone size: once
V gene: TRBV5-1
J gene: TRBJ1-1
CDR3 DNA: TGCGCCAGCAGCTTGACGTCAGGAGCCAACACTGAAGCTTTCTTT
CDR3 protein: CASSLTSGANTEAFF